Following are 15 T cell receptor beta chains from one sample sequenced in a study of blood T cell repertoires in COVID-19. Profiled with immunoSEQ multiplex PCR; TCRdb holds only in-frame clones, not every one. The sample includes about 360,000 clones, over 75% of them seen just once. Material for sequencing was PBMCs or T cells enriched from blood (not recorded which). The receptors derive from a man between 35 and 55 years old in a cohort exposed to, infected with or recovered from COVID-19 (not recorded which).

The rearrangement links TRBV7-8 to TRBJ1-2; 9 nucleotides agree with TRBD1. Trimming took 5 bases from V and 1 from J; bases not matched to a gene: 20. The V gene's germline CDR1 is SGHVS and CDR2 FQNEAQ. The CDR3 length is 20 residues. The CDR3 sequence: CASSPRPVQTGTGINYGYTF. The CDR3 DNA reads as TGTGCCAGCAGCCCAAGGCCCGTCCAAACCGGGACAGGGATTAACTATGGCTACACCTTC. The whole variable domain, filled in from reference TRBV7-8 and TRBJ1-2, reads GAGVSQSPRYKVAKRGQDVALRCDPISGHVSLFWYQQALGQGPEFLTYFQNEAQLDKSGLPSDRFFAERPEGSVSTLKIQRTQQEDSAVYLCASSPRPVQTGTGINYGYTFGSGTRLTVV.

CDR3 nucleotides: TGTGCCAGCAGCCGGCGGGAGGGCTCACACGAGCAGTACTTC. Protein sequence: CASSRREGSHEQYF. J is TRBJ2-7 and V is TRBV7-9; 9 positions agree with TRBD2. The germline V gene encodes CDR1 SEHNR and CDR2 FQNEAQ (reference sequence). This CDR3 region has 14 residues. The J segment lost 5 bases and the V segment lost 5 bases, leaving 7 bases of the junction unmatched.

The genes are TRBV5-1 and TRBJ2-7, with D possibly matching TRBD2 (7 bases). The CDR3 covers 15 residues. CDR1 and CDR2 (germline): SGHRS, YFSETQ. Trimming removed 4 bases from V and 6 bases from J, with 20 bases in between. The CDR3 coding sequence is TGCGCCAGCAGCCGATGGGACGGACTAGGGGGCGAGCAGTACTTC. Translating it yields CASSRWDGLGGEQYF.

The CDR3 reads CASSVGLAGTDTQYF. In DNA, the CDR3 is TGTGCCAGCAGCGTAGGACTAGCGGGCACAGATACGCAGTATTTT. The chain couples TRBV9 to TRBJ2-3; the match to TRBD2 covers 9 bases. The CDR3 spans 15 residues. Germline V CDR1 and CDR2: SGDLS, YYNGEE. The J segment lost 1 base and the V segment lost 0 bases, leaving 0 bases of the junction unmatched. The full variable domain, its missing parts supplied by reference TRBV9 and TRBJ2-3, is DSGVTQTPKHLITATGQRVTLRCSPRSGDLSVYWYQQSLDQGLQFLIQYYNGEERAKGNILERFSAQQFPDLHSELNLSSLELGDSALYFCASSVGLAGTDTQYFGPGTRLTVL.

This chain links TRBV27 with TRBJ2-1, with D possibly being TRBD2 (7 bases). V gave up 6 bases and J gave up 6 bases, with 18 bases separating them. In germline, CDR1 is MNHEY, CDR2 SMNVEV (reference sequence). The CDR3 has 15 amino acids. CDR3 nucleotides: TGTGCCAGCAGCCTCAACGGGGGCGGGGGCAATGAGCAGTTCTTC. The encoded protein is CASSLNGGGGNEQFF.

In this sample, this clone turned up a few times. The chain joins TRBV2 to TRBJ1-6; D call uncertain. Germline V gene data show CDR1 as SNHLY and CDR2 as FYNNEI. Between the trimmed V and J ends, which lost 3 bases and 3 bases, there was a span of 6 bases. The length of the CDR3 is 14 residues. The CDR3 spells CASSDWSYNSPLHF. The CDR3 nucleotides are TGTGCCAGCAGTGATTGGAGCTATAATTCACCCCTCCACTTT. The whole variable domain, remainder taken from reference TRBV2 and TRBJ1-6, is EPEVTQTPSHQVTQMGQEVILRCVPISNHLYFYWYRQILGQKVEFLVSFYNNEISEKSEIFDDQFSVERPDGSNFTLKIRSTKLEDSAMYFCASSDWSYNSPLHFGNGTRLTVT.

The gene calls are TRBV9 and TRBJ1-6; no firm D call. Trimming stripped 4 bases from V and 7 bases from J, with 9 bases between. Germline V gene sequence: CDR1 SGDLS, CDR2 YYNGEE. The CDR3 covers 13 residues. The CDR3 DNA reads TGTGCCAGCAGCCCCGGGTTGAATTCACCCCTCCACTTT. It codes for CASSPGLNSPLHF.

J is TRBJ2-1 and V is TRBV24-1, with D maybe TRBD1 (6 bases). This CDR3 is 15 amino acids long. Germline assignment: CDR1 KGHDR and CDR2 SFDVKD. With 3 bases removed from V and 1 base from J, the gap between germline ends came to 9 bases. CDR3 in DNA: TGTGCCACCAGTGATCTACAGGGTTCCTACAATGAGCAGTTCTTC. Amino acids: CATSDLQGSYNEQFF.

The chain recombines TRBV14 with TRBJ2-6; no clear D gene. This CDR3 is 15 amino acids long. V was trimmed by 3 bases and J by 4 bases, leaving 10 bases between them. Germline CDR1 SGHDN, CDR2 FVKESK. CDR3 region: CASSQTRVGANVLTF. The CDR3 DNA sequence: TGTGCCAGCAGCCAGACTCGAGTGGGGGCCAACGTCCTGACTTTC.

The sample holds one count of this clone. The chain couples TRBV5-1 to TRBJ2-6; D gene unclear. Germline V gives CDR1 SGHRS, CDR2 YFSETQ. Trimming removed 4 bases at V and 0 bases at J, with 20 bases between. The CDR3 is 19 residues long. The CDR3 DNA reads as TGCGCCAGCAGCCGGGTCAGCGTAAGCCAACACTCTGGGGCCAACGTCCTGACTTTC. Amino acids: CASSRVSVSQHSGANVLTF.

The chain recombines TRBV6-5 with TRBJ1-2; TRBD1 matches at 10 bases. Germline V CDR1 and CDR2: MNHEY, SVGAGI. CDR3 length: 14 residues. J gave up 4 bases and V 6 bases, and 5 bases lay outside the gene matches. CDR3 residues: CASRRQGAGYGYTF. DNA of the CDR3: TGTGCCAGCAGAAGACAGGGGGCGGGCTATGGCTACACCTTC.

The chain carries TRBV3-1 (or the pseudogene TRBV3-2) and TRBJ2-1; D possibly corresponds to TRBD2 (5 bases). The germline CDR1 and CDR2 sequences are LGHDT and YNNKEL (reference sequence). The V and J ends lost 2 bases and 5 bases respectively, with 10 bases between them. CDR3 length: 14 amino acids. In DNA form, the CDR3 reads TGTGCCAGCAGCCAAAAACCTAGCCACAATGAGCAGTTCTTC. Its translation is CASSQKPSHNEQFF.

In DNA form, the CDR3 reads TGTGCCAGCAGCGTTGGGGACAGGGGTTCTAGCGGGAGCAGGGGCGAGCAGTACTTC. This sequence encodes CASSVGDRGSSGSRGEQYF. This chain connects TRBV7-3 to TRBJ2-7, with D tentatively TRBD1 or TRBD2 (10 bases each). The germline V gene encodes CDR1 SGHTA and CDR2 FQGTGA. Trimming shortened V by 5 bases and J by 6 bases, and 32 bases separated the two germline ends. The CDR3 has 19 residues.

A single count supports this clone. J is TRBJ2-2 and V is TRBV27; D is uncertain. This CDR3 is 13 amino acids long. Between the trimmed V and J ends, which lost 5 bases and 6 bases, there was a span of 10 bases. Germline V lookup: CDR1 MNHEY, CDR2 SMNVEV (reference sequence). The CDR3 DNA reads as TGTGCCAGCAGTGTTACCCTACCCGGGGAGCTGTTTTTT. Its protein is CASSVTLPGELFF.

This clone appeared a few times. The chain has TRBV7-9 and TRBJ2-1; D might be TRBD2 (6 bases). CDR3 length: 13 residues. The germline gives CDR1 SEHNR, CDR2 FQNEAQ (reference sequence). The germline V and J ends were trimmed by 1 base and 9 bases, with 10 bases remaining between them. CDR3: CASSLGLAREQFF. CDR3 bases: TGTGCCAGCAGCTTAGGGCTAGCGCGTGAGCAGTTCTTC.